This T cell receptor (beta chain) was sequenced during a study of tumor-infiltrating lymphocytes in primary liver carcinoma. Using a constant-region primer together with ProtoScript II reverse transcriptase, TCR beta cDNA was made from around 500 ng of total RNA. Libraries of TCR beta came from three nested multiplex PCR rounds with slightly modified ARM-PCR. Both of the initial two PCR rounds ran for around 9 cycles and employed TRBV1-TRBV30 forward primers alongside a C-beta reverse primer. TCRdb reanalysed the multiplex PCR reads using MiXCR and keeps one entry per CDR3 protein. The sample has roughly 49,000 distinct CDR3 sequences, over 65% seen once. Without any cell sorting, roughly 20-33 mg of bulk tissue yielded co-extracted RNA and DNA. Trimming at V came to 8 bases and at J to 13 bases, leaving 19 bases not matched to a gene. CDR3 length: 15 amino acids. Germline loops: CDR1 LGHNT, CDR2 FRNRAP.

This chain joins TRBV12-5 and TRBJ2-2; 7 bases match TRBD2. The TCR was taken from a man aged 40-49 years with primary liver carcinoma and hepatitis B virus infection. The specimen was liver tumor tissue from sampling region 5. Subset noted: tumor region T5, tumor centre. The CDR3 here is CASTLGGVNTWGLFF. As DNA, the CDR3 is TGTGCTAGTACCCTGGGAGGGGTGAACACCTGGGGGCTGTTTTTT.